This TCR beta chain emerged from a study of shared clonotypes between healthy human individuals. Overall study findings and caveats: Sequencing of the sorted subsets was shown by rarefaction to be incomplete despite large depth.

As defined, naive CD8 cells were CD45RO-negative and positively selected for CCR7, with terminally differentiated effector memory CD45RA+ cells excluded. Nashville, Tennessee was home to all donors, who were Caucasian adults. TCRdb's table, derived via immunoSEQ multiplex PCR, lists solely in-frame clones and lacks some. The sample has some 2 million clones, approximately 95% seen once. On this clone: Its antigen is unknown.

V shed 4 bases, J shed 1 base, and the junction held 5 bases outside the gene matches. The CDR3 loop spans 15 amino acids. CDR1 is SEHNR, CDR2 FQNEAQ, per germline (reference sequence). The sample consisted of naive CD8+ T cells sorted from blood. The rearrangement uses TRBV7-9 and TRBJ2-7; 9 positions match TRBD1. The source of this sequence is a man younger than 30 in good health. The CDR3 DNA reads TGTGCCAGCAGCTCCAGACAGGGGGTTTCCTACGAGCAGTACTTC. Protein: CASSSRQGVSYEQYF.